This T cell receptor (beta chain) derives from a study of T-cell memory formation after mild COVID-19. Study results and caveats: For second-wave clones that peaked at day 37, SARS-CoV-2 specificity went unverified. Clones contracting day 15 to 85 were balanced CD4/CD8; later expanders leaned CD4+.

As to this clonotype: Its target is unknown.

V was clipped by 2 bases and J by 0 bases; unmatched bases: 10. CDR1 and CDR2 (germline): SGHTA, FQGNSA. The CDR3 contains 17 residues. TCRdb called the 5' RACE reads again in MiXCR, with one record for every CDR3 protein. The data contain fewer than 700,000 distinct CDR3 sequences, more than 15% of them singletons. The sample comprised PBMCs or a T cell subset sorted from them (not recorded which). The V and J genes are TRBV7-2 and TRBJ2-7; TRBD2 matches at 7 bases. The sequence was collected from an adult woman who had mild COVID-19 (a few samples of this study predate the infection). Cell type and time point are not known. The CDR3, as DNA: TGTGCCAGCAGCTTACCTTCGAGCGGGGCGCTCTCCTACGAGCAGTACTTC. It is translated as CASSLPSSGALSYEQYF. The full variable domain, rest sourced from reference TRBV7-2 and TRBJ2-7, is GAGVSQSPSNKVTEKGKDVELRCDPISGHTALYWYRQSLGQGLEFLIYFQGNSAPDKSGLPSDRFSAERTGGSVSTLTIQRTQQEDSAVYLCASSLPSSGALSYEQYFGPGTRLTVT.